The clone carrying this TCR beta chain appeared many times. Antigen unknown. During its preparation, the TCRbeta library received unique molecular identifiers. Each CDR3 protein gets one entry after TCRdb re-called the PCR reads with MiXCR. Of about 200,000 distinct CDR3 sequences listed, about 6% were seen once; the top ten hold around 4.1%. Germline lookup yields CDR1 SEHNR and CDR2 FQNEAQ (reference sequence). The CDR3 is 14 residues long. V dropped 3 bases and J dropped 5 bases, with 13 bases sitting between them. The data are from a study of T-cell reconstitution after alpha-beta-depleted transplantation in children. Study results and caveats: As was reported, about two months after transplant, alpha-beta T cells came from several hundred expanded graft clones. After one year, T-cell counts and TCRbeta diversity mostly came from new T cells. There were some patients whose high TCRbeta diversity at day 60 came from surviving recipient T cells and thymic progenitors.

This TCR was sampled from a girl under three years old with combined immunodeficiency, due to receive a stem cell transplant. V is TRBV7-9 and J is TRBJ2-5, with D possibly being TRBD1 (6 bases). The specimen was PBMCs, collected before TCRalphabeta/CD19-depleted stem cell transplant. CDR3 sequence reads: CASSLVDGQETQYF. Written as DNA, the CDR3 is TGTGCCAGCAGCTTGGTGGACGGACAGGAGACCCAGTACTTC. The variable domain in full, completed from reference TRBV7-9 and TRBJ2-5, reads DTGVSQNPRHKITKRGQNVTFRCDPISEHNRLYWYRQTLGQGPEFLTYFQNEAQLEKSRLLSDRFSAERPKGSFSTLEIQRTEQGDSAMYLCASSLVDGQETQYFGPGTRLLVL.